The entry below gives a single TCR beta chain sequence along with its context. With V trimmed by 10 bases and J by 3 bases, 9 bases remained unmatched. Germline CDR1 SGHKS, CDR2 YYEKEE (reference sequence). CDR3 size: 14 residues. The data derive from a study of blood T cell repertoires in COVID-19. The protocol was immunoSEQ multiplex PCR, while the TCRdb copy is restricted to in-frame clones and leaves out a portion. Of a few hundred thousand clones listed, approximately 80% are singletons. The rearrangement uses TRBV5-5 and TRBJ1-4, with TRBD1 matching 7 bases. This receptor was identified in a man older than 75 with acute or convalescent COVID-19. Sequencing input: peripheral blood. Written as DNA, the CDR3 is TGTGCCCATCTTGATGGACAGGCTAATGAAAAACTGTTTTTT. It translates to CAHLDGQANEKLFF.